One sample yielded the 23 T cell receptor beta chains listed below, sequenced in a study of CD8+ T cells in alopecia areata. Specified treatment: oral pan-JAK inhibitor, 5-10 mg twice daily. RNA was isolated and reverse transcribed to cDNA, the sequencing template. Generated by immunoSEQ multiplex PCR, the TCRdb table keeps only in-frame clones and is missing some. The sample lists around 190,000 clones, 50% to 70% occurring once. The sample consisted of CD4+ T cells sorted from blood, taken around week 49, from a patient treated with tofacitinib. The origin of the receptors is a human donor with alopecia areata.

The chain recombines TRBV5-6 with TRBJ1-5; tentatively, D is TRBD1 (6 bases). V shed 0 bases and J shed 3 bases, with 13 bases lying between them. The V gene's germline CDR1 is SGHDT and CDR2 YYEEEE. This CDR3 region has 16 residues. Here the CDR3 reads CASSLAPQGYNQPQHF. The CDR3 DNA reads as TGTGCCAGCAGCTTGGCACCACAGGGCTACAATCAGCCCCAGCATTTT.

This chain joins TRBV4-3 and TRBJ1-4; D is ambiguous. This CDR3 is 15 amino acids long. Germline loops: CDR1 LGHNA, CDR2 YSLEER. The V end lost 4 bases, the J end lost 8 bases, and 17 bases lay between the germline ends. The CDR3 DNA reads as TGCGCCAGCAGCCTATCGGACCGGGCGAACGAAAAACTGTTTTTT. Translation: CASSLSDRANEKLFF.

The chain couples TRBV6-5 to TRBJ1-2; 8 nucleotides line up with TRBD1. The CDR3 loop spans 16 amino acids. CDR1 MNHEY and CDR2 SVGAGI come from the germline V gene. V lost 0 bases to trimming and J lost 4 bases; unmatched junction nucleotides: 7. CDR3: CASSYSNTGTGYGYTF. CDR3 sequence (DNA): TGTGCCAGCAGTTACTCGAATACAGGGACAGGCTATGGCTACACCTTC.

This rearrangement joins TRBV29-1 to TRBJ2-3, with no clear D. Per germline, CDR1 SQVTM and CDR2 ANQGSEA. This CDR3 region has 17 residues. V lost 5 bases to trimming and J lost 4 bases, with 25 bases between them. CDR3 in amino acids: CSVSLGLGLISADTQYF. The CDR3 DNA reads as TGCAGCGTTAGTTTAGGATTGGGCTTAATAAGCGCAGATACGCAGTATTTT.

The chain recombines TRBV5-1 with TRBJ1-2, with D tentatively TRBD1 (6 bases). The germline V and J ends were trimmed by 6 bases and 2 bases, with 11 bases remaining between them. This CDR3 is 13 amino acids long. The germline V gene encodes CDR1 SGHRS and CDR2 YFSETQ. The CDR3 coding sequence is TGCGCCAGCACCGAAACAGGGAACTATGGCTACACCTTC. Translation gives CASTETGNYGYTF.

This chain joins TRBV7-2 and TRBJ1-1, with TRBD1 as a possible D gene (5 bases). The CDR3 covers 13 residues. Germline V gives CDR1 SGHTA, CDR2 FQGNSA. Trimming took 4 bases from V and 8 from J, leaving 14 bases between them. DNA for the CDR3: TGTGCCAGCAGCTCGCCAGGGTTCCCCGAAGCTTTCTTT. It is translated as CASSSPGFPEAFF.

V gene TRBV10-1 combines with J gene TRBJ1-1; no clear D. The CDR3 has 14 residues. The V gene's germline CDR1 is WNHNN and CDR2 SYGVQD (reference sequence). The V gene lost 4 bases and the J gene lost 4 bases, with 13 bases spanning the gap. For the CDR3, the DNA is TGCGCCAGCAGTGGTACCTCGACTAGCACTGAAGCTTTCTTT. Translated, it gives CASSGTSTSTEAFF.

This clone showed up many times. The rearrangement uses TRBV2 and TRBJ1-2; the D gene is possibly TRBD1 (5 bases). The V and J ends lost 4 bases and 10 bases respectively, with 16 bases between them. CDR1 SNHLY and CDR2 FYNNEI come from the germline V gene. The CDR3 contains 13 residues. The CDR3 spells CASSVPTATYYTF. In nucleotides, the CDR3 is TGTGCCAGCAGTGTTCCGACAGCCACTTACTACACCTTC.

The genes are TRBV20-1 and TRBJ1-1, with TRBD1 identical over 7 bases. Germline-derived CDR1 and CDR2 are DFQATT and SNEGSKA (reference sequence). V dropped 4 bases and J dropped 6; count of bases not matched to a gene: 2. The CDR3 runs 11 residues. The CDR3 reads CSATTGPEAFF. In DNA form, the CDR3 reads TGCAGTGCTACGACAGGGCCTGAAGCTTTCTTT.

The chain combines TRBV19 with TRBJ2-7; TRBD2 matches at 16 bases. Looked up from germline, CDR1 is LNHDA and CDR2 is SQIVND (reference sequence). The CDR3 loop spans 17 amino acids. The junction had 9 bases not matched to a gene; V was cut back by 5 bases and J by 5 bases. The CDR3 is CASSAGTSGGAGNEQYF. In DNA, the CDR3 is TGTGCCAGTAGTGCCGGGACTAGCGGGGGGGCCGGGAACGAGCAGTACTTC.

This clone came up a few times. The chain links TRBV9 to TRBJ2-6, with D perhaps matching TRBD2 (5 bases). Germline CDR1 is SGDLS and CDR2 is YYNGEE. The CDR3 totals 15 residues. V lost 1 base and J 1 base, leaving 6 bases between the germline ends. In DNA, the CDR3 is TGTGCCAGCAGCGTAACGGGGTCTGGGGCCAACGTCCTGACTTTC. This encodes CASSVTGSGANVLTF.

This clone was picked up a small number of times. The gene calls are TRBV14 and TRBJ1-4; D may be TRBD1 (5 bases). The ends were cut back, 3 bases at V and 8 bases at J, with 16 bases in the middle. Germline values: CDR1 SGHDN, CDR2 FVKESK. The CDR3 totals 15 residues. CDR3 coding DNA: TGTGCCAGCAGCCAGGACACTCCCAATAAAGAAAAACTGTTTTTT. Translation: CASSQDTPNKEKLFF.

The gene calls are TRBV29-1 and TRBJ2-5; 7 positions match TRBD1. The CDR3 contains 12 residues. The V gene end was trimmed by 6 bases and the J gene end by 3 bases; junction bases not matched to a gene: 4. Germline-derived CDR1 and CDR2 are SQVTM and ANQGSEA. For the CDR3, the DNA is TGCAGCGTGGGACAGTTGAAAGAGACCCAGTACTTC. Protein sequence: CSVGQLKETQYF. Full variable domain (missing parts from reference TRBV29-1 and TRBJ2-5): SAVISQKPSRDICQRGTSLTIQCQVDSQVTMMFWYRQQPGQSLTLIATANQGSEATYESGFVIDKFPISRPNLTFSTLTVSNMSPEDSSIYLCSVGQLKETQYFGPGTRLLVL.

This clone occurred once. The gene calls are TRBV27 and TRBJ2-5, with 12 bases aligning to TRBD2. Per germline, CDR1 MNHEY and CDR2 SMNVEV (reference sequence). V dropped 0 bases and J dropped 5; count of bases not matched to a gene: 1. This CDR3 has 15 residues. CDR3 residues: CASSLSGLAGETQYF. The CDR3 nucleotides are TGTGCCAGCAGTTTATCCGGACTAGCGGGGGAGACCCAGTACTTC.

The rearrangement joins TRBV25-1 to TRBJ1-2, with TRBD1 as a possible D gene (6 bases). The CDR3 runs 16 residues. V was shortened by 5 bases and J by 0 bases, with 16 bases between the two germline ends. Germline V gene data show CDR1 as MGHDK and CDR2 as SYGVNS. CDR3 region: CASSPSDSYSNYGYTF. The CDR3 DNA is TGTGCCAGCAGTCCCTCGGACAGCTACTCTAACTATGGCTACACCTTC.

This clone was seen more than once but under ten times. V is TRBV5-6 and J is TRBJ2-6, with D unresolved. There are 15 residues in the CDR3. V lost 2 bases, J lost 1 base, and 7 bases lay in between. Germline assignment: CDR1 SGHDT and CDR2 YYEEEE. The chain's CDR3 is CASSLQPSGANVLTF. CDR3 DNA: TGTGCCAGCAGCTTACAGCCATCTGGGGCCAACGTCCTGACTTTC. The full variable domain, rest sourced from reference TRBV5-6 and TRBJ2-6, is DAGVTQSPTHLIKTRGQQVTLRCSPKSGHDTVSWYQQALGQGPQFIFQYYEEEERQRGNFPDRFSGHQFPNYSSELNVNALLLGDSALYLCASSLQPSGANVLTFGAGSRLTVL.

This clone was seen only a few times. For the CDR3, the DNA is TGTGCCACCAGCCCTTCGGACAGGGAGAACACTGAAGCTTTCTTT. It translates to CATSPSDRENTEAFF. This chain joins TRBV15 and TRBJ1-1; TRBD1 aligns across 8 bases. The V gene's germline CDR1 is LNHNV and CDR2 YYDKDF (reference sequence). After removal of 5 bases from V and 1 base from J, the junction contained 6 bases not matched to a gene. The length of the CDR3 is 15 residues.

The CDR3 DNA is TGTGCCAGCAGTGACCGCGCCGGAGAGCCCCAGCATTTT. This sequence encodes CASSDRAGEPQHF. This rearrangement joins TRBV6-1 to TRBJ1-5; D gene ambiguous. Trimming shortened V by 3 bases and J by 8 bases, and 11 bases separated the two germline ends. Germline V gene data show CDR1 as MNHNS and CDR2 as SASEGT. CDR3 size: 13 residues.

The rearrangement links TRBV29-1 to TRBJ2-7; perhaps TRBD1 as D (5 bases). Trimming stripped 5 bases from V and 1 base from J, with 9 bases between. This CDR3 contains 12 residues. From germline, CDR1 is SQVTM and CDR2 ANQGSEA. The DNA of the CDR3 is TGCAGCGTTAAGACAGATTCCTACGAGCAGTACTTC. This sequence encodes CSVKTDSYEQYF.

V usage is TRBV7-3 and J usage is TRBJ2-1; 9 nucleotides agree with TRBD1. This CDR3 is built from 16 residues. Germline V gene lookup returns CDR1 SGHTA and CDR2 FQGTGA. With 5 bases clipped from V and 5 bases from J, the junction kept 10 bases outside the gene matches. The chain's CDR3 is CASSITGGSFNNEQFF. The CDR3 bases are TGTGCCAGCAGCATCACAGGGGGCTCGTTCAACAATGAGCAGTTCTTC.

The chain recombines TRBV5-6 with TRBJ1-1, with TRBD1 as a possible D gene (5 bases). The V gene lost 4 bases and the J gene lost 4 bases, with 17 bases spanning the gap. Germline loops: CDR1 SGHDT, CDR2 YYEEEE. The length of the CDR3 is 15 residues. The CDR3 spells CASSRRDPRSTEAFF. The CDR3 region has the DNA TGTGCCAGCAGCCGCCGGGACCCTCGAAGCACTGAAGCTTTCTTT.

The chain carries TRBV12-5 and TRBJ2-7, with TRBD1 matching 7 bases. The germline V gene encodes CDR1 LGHNT and CDR2 FRNRAP. J lost 5 bases, V lost 6 bases, and 10 bases had no gene match. This CDR3 is 14 amino acids long. The CDR3 DNA sequence: TGTGCTAGTGGACCGCCGGACAGGCTCCACGAGCAGTACTTC. Its translation: CASGPPDRLHEQYF. The full variable domain, in which reference TRBV12-5 and TRBJ2-7 provide the parts outside the CDR3, is DARVTQTPRHKVTEMGQEVTMRCQPILGHNTVFWYRQTMMQGLELLAYFRNRAPLDDSGMPKDRFSAEMPDATLATLKIQPSEPRDSAVYFCASGPPDRLHEQYFGPGTRLTVT.

V is TRBV12-2 and J is TRBJ1-6. TRBV12-2 is a pseudogene locus. The CDR3 spans 14 residues. The CDR3 loop is CASRLVEGGSPLHF. DNA of the CDR3: TGTGCAAGTCGCTTAGTAGAGGGGGGATCACCCCTCCACTTT.